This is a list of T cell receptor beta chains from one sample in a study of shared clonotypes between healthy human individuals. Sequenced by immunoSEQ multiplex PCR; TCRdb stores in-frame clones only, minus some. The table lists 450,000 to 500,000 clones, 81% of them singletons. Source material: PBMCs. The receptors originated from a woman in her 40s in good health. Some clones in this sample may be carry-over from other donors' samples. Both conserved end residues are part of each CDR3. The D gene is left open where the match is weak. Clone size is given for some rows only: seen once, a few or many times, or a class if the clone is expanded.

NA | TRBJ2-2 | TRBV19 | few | TGTGCCAGTAGTGTCACCGGGACCATGACCGGGGAGCTGTTTTTT | CASSVTGTMTGELFF
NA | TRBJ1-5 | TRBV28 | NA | TGTGCCAGCAACCCCCTAGCAGGTTACAATCAGCCCCAGCATTTT | CASNPLAGYNQPQHF
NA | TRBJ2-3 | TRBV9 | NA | TGTGCCAGCAGCGGCCTCGGACTCGCCGATACGCAGTATTTT | CASSGLGLADTQYF
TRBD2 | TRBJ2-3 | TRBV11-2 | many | TGTGCCAGCAGCCGGGGGGGGACCACAGATACGCAGTATTTT | CASSRGGTTDTQYF
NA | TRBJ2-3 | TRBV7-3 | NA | TGTGCCAGCAGCCAATGGGGACCCGGAGAGGCAGATACGCAGTATTTT | CASSQWGPGEADTQYF
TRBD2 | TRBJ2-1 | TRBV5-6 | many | TGTGCCAGCAGCTTGGGACTAGCGGCCTACAATGAGCAGTTCTTC | CASSLGLAAYNEQFF
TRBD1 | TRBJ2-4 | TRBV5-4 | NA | TGTGCCAGCAGCTCACTCCGGGACAGGCATGCCAAAAACATTCAGTACTTC | CASSSLRDRHAKNIQYF
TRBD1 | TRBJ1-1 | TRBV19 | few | TGTGCCAGTAGTATAACAGGGGGCAGGACAATATTCACTGAAGCTTTCTTT | CASSITGGRTIFTEAFF
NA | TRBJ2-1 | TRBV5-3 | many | TGTGCCAGCAGCTTAGTTCCAGAGGCCTACAATGAGCAGTTCTTC | CASSLVPEAYNEQFF
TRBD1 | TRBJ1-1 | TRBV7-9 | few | TGTGCCAGCAGAAATCCGGGACAGAAAAACACTGAAGCTTTCTTT | CASRNPGQKNTEAFF
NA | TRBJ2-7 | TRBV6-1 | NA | TGTGCCAGCAGTGAATCTTGGTGGGCGTCCTCCTACGAGCAGTACTTC | CASSESWWASSYEQYF
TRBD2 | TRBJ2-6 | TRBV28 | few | TGTGCCAGCAGTTTAGCCGGGGCTAGCGGTACCTCTGGGGCCAACGTCCTGACTTTC | CASSLAGASGTSGANVLTF
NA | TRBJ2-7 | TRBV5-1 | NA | TGCGCCAGCAGCTTGGGGCCGGCGGGGCAGCAGCGGTACGAGCAGTACTTC | CASSLGPAGQQRYEQYF
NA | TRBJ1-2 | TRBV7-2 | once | TGTGCCAGCAGCCCCAGTGCAGGGTCCTATGGCTACACCTTC | CASSPSAGSYGYTF
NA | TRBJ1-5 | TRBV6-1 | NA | TGTGCCAGCAGTGTGGAGCCCCTCGGGCAGCCCCAGCATTTT | CASSVEPLGQPQHF
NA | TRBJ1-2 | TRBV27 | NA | TGTGCCAGCAGTCCCGACGGCTATGGCTACACCTTC | CASSPDGYGYTF
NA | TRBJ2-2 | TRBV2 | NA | TGTGCCAGCAGAAGACAGGCTAGCACCGGGGAGCTGTTTTTT | CASRRQASTGELFF
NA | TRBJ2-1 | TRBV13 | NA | TGTGCCAGCAGCCAGGGCGCAGGGTCCTACAATGAGCAGTTCTTC | CASSQGAGSYNEQFF
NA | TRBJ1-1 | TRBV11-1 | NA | TGTGCCAGCAGCTTAGTGGCAGTGGATAACACTGAAGCTTTCTTT | CASSLVAVDNTEAFF
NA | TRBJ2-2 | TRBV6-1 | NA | TGTGCCAGCAGTTTGAGCGGGTTAACCGGGGAGCTGTTTTTT | CASSLSGLTGELFF
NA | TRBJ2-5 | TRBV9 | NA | TGTGCCAGCAGCGTAGCCCCCAGTCTGTCCCAGTACTTC | CASSVAPSLSQYF
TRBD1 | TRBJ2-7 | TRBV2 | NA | TGTGCCAGCAGCAGGGACAGAGCCTACGAGCAGTACTTC | CASSRDRAYEQYF
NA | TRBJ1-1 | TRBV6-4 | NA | TGTGCCAGCAGCCCGGAAGAGAACACTGAAGCTTTCTTT | CASSPEENTEAFF
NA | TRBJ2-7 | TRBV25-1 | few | TGTGCCAGCAGTGAAGTAAGCAACGCCTACGAGCAGTACTTC | CASSEVSNAYEQYF
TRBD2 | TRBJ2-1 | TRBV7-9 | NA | TGTGCCAGCAGCTTAAGGACTAGTGGGTTAGGTGAGCAGTTCTTC | CASSLRTSGLGEQFF
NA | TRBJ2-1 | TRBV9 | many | TGTGCCAGCAGCGCCCGGGTCAGCTCCTACAATGAGCAGTTCTTC | CASSARVSSYNEQFF
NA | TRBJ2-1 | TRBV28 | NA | TGTGCCAGCAGCCCTCGAGGGTTTGAGCAGTTCTTC | CASSPRGFEQFF
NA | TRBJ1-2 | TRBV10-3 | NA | TGTGCCATCAGTGAGGGACGGACCTCTAACTATGGCTACACCTTC | CAISEGRTSNYGYTF
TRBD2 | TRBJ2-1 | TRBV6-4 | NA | TGTGCCAGCAGTGACGCGGGAGGGAGGAATGAGCAGTTCTTC | CASSDAGGRNEQFF
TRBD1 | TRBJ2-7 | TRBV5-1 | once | TGCGCCAGCAGCCTGGGGACAGACGCCTCCTACGAGCAGTACTTC | CASSLGTDASYEQYF
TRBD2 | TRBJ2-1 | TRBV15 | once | TGTGCCACCAGCAGAGCGGCGGGAGGCTACAATGAGCAGTTCTTC | CATSRAAGGYNEQFF
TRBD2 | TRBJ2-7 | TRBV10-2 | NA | TGCGCCAGCAGGGCCTTAGCGGGAGACTACGAGCAGTACTTC | CASRALAGDYEQYF
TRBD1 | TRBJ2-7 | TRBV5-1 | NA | TGCGCCAGCAGCTTGGGCCCCGACAGGGGTTACGAGCAGTACTTC | CASSLGPDRGYEQYF
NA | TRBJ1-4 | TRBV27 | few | TGTGCCAGCAGCCAGGGGTATGCAACTAATGAAAAACTGTTTTTT | CASSQGYATNEKLFF
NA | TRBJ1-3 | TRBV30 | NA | TGTGCCTGGAGTTCCCGTCCGCGGTCGAACTCTGGAAACACCATATATTTT | CAWSSRPRSNSGNTIYF
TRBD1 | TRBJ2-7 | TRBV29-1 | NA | TGCAGCGTTGGGGACAGGGGGTGGTACGAGCAGTACTTC | CSVGDRGWYEQYF